The T cell receptor beta chain under discussion was sequenced for a study of blood T cells in healthy people across ages. The use of a sample-barcoded 5' primer and a J-beta primer mix characterized a second PCR of roughly 6 to 11 cycles. TCRdb ran MiXCR on the 5' RACE reads and lists one entry per CDR3 protein. The sample yields 1.5 million to 2 million distinct CDR3 sequences, less than 50% seen once. This clonotype was observed a handful of times. V shed 1 base and J 6 bases; nucleotides not matched to a gene: 6. This CDR3 spans 15 amino acids. Germline-derived CDR1 and CDR2 are SGDLS and YYNGEE. The clonotype originates from a woman between 40 and 50 years old in good health. Sequences were obtained from blood. The chain carries TRBV9 and TRBJ2-1; 8 nucleotides align to TRBD2. CDR3 DNA sequence: TGTGCCAGCAGCGTAAAAGCTAGCGGGTTCAATGAGCAGTTCTTC. Protein: CASSVKASGFNEQFF.